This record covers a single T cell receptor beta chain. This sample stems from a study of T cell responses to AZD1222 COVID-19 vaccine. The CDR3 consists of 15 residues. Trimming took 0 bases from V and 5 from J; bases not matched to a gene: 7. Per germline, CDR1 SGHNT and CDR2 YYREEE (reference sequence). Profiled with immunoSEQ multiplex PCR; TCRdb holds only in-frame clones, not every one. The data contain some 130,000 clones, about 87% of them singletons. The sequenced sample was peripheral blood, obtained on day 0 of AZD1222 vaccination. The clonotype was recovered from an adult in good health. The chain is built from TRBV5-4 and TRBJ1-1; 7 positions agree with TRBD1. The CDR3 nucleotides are TGTGCCAGCAGCTTGGAAGGGGGCGCGTATACTGAAGCTTTCTTT. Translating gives CASSLEGGAYTEAFF.